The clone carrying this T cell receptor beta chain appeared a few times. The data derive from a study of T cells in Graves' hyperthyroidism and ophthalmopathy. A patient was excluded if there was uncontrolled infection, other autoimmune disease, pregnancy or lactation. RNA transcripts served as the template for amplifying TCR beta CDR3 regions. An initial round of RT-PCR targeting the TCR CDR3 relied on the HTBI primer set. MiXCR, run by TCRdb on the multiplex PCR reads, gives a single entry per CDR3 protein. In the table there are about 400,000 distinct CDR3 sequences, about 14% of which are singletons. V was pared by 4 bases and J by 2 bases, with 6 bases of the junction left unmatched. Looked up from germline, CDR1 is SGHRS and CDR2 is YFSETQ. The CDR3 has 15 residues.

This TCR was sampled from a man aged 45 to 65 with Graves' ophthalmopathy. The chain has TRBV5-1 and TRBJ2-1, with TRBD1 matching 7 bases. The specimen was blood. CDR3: CASSPDRLTYNEQFF. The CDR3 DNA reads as TGCGCCAGCAGCCCGGACAGGTTAACCTACAATGAGCAGTTCTTC.